This T cell receptor beta chain was sequenced for a study of Ad26.COV2.S vaccination and SARS-CoV-2 variants. Study-wide results and caveats: Assessments of TCR breadth and depth may have underestimated the total T cell responses.

Comment on this clone: As yet, its antigen is unknown.

In germline, CDR1 is KGHDR, CDR2 SFDVKD. CDR3 length equals 13 residues. With 3 bases removed from V and 6 bases from J, the gap between germline ends came to 8 bases. Treatment here: about 20 received Ad26.COV2.S at low or high dose, single or two shots; roughly five received placebo; per-sample allocation not given. The samples were gathered on day 63 after the first injection of vaccine or placebo. Immunization relied on an Ad26 vector, which expressed Wuhan-strain SARS-CoV-2 spike. Method: immunoSEQ multiplex PCR; TCRdb's copy keeps in-frame clones and lacks some. Of around 400,000 clones in the sample, 75% to 95% were seen once.

The source material was peripheral blood, sampled in a trial of Ad26.COV2.S vaccine versus placebo. The rearrangement uses TRBV24-1 and TRBJ1-5; D remains unclear. This receptor was identified in a person between 18 and 60 years old who received the Ad26.COV2.S COVID-19 vaccine or a placebo. The CDR3 DNA reads as TGTGCCACCAGTGATGGTGGGATTCAGCCCCAGCATTTT. Its translation: CATSDGGIQPQHF.